The rows below give T cell receptor beta chains drawn from one sample of a study of graft-versus-host responses after intestinal transplantation. No antigens are known for them. Method: immunoSEQ multiplex PCR; TCRdb's copy keeps in-frame clones and lacks some. The table shows 100,000 or so clones, with around 92% occurring only once. Sequences were derived from unstimulated CD4+ T cells sorted from spleen or lymph node cells, sampled before transplant. These receptors were collected from a human donor who was the organ donor for an intestinal transplant. CDR3s include the opening cysteine and the closing phenylalanine or tryptophan. Each record gives: CDR3 protein, CDR3 DNA, V gene, clone size, D gene, J gene. The D gene is left open where the match is weak. The listing skips clone size in some rows; elsewhere it reads once, few, many or a size class.

CASSWTGYYGEQFF	TGTGCCAGCAGCTGGACAGGGTATTACGGCGAGCAGTTCTTC	TRBV11-3	.	TRBD1	TRBJ2-1
CASSLTPREGGGDIQYF	TGTGCCAGCAGCTTGACCCCCCGGGAGGGAGGGGGAGACATTCAGTACTTC	TRBV7-9	.	TRBD2	TRBJ2-4
CASSPWTEGGELFF	TGTGCCAGCTCACCTTGGACAGAAGGCGGGGAGCTGTTTTTT	TRBV18	.	.	TRBJ2-2
CASTGQGAISNQPQHF	TGTGCCAGTACAGGACAGGGGGCGATTAGCAATCAGCCCCAGCATTTT	TRBV19	few	TRBD1	TRBJ1-5
CASSVTGQGANKNIQYF	TGTGCCAGCAGCGTAACCGGACAGGGGGCGAACAAAAACATTCAGTACTTC	TRBV9	.	TRBD1	TRBJ2-4
CASSQGQGGNTIYF	TGCGCCAGCAGCCAAGGGCAGGGGGGAAACACCATATATTTT	TRBV4-3	few	.	TRBJ1-3
CASSLGAGARADTQYF	TGTGCCAGCAGCTTAGGGGCGGGGGCGCGAGCAGATACGCAGTATTTT	TRBV7-6	.	.	TRBJ2-3
CASSLGRGQDTIYF	TGCGCCAGCAGCTTGGGCAGGGGCCAAGACACCATATATTTT	TRBV5-1	.	.	TRBJ1-3
CASSSTGSYEQYF	TGTGCCAGTAGCTCGACAGGTTCCTACGAGCAGTACTTC	TRBV19	.	.	TRBJ2-7
CASSQGQVGEAFF	TGTGCCAGCAGCCAAGGACAGGTTGGTGAAGCTTTCTTT	TRBV6-5	.	TRBD1	TRBJ1-1
CASSRVTGGGTEAFF	TGCGCCAGCAGCCGAGTTACAGGGGGCGGCACTGAAGCTTTCTTT	TRBV4-3	.	TRBD1	TRBJ1-1
CASTLTGGYQPQHF	TGTGCCAGCACCTTGACAGGGGGTTATCAGCCCCAGCATTTT	TRBV6-5	.	TRBD1	TRBJ1-5
CASSLGIGETGELFF	TGTGCCAGCAGCTTAGGAATAGGGGAAACCGGGGAGCTGTTTTTT	TRBV7-6	.	.	TRBJ2-2
CASSFHSGFANTGELFF	TGTGCCAGCAGTTTCCATTCGGGGTTCGCGAACACCGGGGAGCTGTTTTTT	TRBV27	.	.	TRBJ2-2
CASSEFGQGNTGELFF	TGTGCCAGCAGTGAATTCGGTCAGGGGAACACCGGGGAGCTGTTTTTT	TRBV25-1	.	.	TRBJ2-2
CASSYDPGQGSYYTF	TGTGCCAGCAGTTACGACCCAGGACAGGGCAGTTACTACACCTTC	TRBV6-5	.	TRBD1	TRBJ1-2
CASSQSVGLSGNTIYF	TGTGCCAGCAGCCAAAGCGTGGGACTCTCTGGAAACACCATATATTTT	TRBV14	.	.	TRBJ1-3
CASSATGRTEAFF	TGTGCCAGCAGTGCAACAGGACGCACTGAAGCTTTCTTT	TRBV6-1	.	.	TRBJ1-1
CAWSGSGEAFF	TGTGCCTGGAGTGGCTCGGGGGAAGCTTTCTTT	TRBV30	.	.	TRBJ1-1
CASSRLDHEQFF	TGTGCCAGCAGCCGACTAGATCATGAGCAGTTCTTC	TRBV7-2	.	.	TRBJ2-1
CASSSRSTGFPNYGYTF	TGTGCCAGCAGTTCGCGCTCGACAGGGTTCCCTAACTATGGCTACACCTTC	TRBV27	.	TRBD1	TRBJ1-2